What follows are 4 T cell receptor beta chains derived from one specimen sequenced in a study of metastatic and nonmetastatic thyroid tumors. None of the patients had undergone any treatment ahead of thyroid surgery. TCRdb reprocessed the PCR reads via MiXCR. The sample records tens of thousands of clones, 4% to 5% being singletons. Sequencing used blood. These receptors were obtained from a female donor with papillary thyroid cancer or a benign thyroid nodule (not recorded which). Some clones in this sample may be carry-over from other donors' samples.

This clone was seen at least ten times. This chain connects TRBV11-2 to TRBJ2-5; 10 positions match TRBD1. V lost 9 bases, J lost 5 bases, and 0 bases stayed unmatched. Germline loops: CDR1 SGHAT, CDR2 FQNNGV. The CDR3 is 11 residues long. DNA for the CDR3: TGTGCCAGGGGACAGGGGGAGACCCAGTACTTC. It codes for CARGQGETQYF.

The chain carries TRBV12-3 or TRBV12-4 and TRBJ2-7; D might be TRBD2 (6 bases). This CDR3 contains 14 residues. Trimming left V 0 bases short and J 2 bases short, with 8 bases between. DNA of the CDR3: TGTGCCAGCAGTTTAGCGGGGGGAACCTACGAGCAGTACTTC. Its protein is CASSLAGGTYEQYF.

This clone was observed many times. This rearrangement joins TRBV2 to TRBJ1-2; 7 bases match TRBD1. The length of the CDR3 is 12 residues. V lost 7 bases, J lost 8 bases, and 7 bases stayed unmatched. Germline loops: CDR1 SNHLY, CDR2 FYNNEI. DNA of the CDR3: TGTGCCAGCAATCAGGGGGAGTGGGGCTACACCTTC. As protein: CASNQGEWGYTF.

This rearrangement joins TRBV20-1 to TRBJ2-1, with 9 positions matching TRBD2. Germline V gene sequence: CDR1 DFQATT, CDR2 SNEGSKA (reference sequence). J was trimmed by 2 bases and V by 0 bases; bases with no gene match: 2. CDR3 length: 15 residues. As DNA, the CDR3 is TGCAGTGCTAGAGATGCGGGAGGGCCCTACAATGAGCAGTTCTTC. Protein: CSARDAGGPYNEQFF.